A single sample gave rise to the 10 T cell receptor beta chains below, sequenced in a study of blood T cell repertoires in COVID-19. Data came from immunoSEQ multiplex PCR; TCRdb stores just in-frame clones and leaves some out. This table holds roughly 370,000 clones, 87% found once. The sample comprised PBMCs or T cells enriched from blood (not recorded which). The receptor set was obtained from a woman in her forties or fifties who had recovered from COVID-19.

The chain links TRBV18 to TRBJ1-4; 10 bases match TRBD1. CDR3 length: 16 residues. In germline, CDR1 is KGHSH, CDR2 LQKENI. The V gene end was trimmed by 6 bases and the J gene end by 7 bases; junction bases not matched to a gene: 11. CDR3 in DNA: TGTGCCAGCTCCCAGAAGACAGGGGGCCGGGCTGAAAAACTGTTTTTT. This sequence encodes CASSQKTGGRAEKLFF.

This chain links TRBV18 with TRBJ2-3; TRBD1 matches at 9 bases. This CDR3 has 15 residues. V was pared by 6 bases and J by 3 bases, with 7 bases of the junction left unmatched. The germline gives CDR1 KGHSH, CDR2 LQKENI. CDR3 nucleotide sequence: TGTGCCAGCTCTTCCGGGACAGGGACAACAGATACGCAGTATTTT. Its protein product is CASSSGTGTTDTQYF. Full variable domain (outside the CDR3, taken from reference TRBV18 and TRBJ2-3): NAGVMQNPRHLVRRRGQEARLRCSPMKGHSHVYWYRQLPEEGLKFMVYLQKENIIDESGMPKERFSAEFPKEGPSILRIQQVVRGDSAAYFCASSSGTGTTDTQYFGPGTRLTVL.

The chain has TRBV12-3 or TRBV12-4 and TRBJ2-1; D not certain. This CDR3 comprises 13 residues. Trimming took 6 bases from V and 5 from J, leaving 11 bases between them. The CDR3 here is CASRTGSHNEQFF. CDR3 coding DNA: TGTGCCAGCAGGACCGGGTCTCACAATGAGCAGTTCTTC.

Written as DNA, the CDR3 is TGCGCCAGCAGCCAAGATCACAGGAACACCGGGGAGCTGTTTTTT. Amino acids: CASSQDHRNTGELFF. The gene calls are TRBV4-3 and TRBJ2-2; D not resolved. The ends were cut back, 0 bases at V and 1 base at J, with 6 bases in the middle. This CDR3 is 15 amino acids long. The germline CDR1 and CDR2 sequences are LGHNA and YSLEER.

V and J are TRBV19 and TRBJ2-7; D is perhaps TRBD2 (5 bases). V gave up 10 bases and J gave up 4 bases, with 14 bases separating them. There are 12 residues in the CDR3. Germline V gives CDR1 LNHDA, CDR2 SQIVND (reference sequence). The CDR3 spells CATTGVGYEQYF. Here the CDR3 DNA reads TGTGCCACTACCGGGGTAGGATACGAGCAGTACTTC.

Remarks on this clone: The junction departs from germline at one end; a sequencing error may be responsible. The CDR3 nucleotides read TGTGCCAGCACTTTAACAGGGGGGACTGAAGCTTTCTTT. This translates into CASTLTGGTEAFF. This chain joins TRBV12-3 or TRBV12-4 and TRBJ1-1; 8 nucleotides agree with TRBD1. The CDR3 length is 13 residues.

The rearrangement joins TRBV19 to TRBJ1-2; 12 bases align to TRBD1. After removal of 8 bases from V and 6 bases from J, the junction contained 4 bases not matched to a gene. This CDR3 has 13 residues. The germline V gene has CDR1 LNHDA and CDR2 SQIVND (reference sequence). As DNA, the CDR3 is TGTGCCAGTCGGGACAGGGGGCTCAATGGCTACACCTTC. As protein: CASRDRGLNGYTF.

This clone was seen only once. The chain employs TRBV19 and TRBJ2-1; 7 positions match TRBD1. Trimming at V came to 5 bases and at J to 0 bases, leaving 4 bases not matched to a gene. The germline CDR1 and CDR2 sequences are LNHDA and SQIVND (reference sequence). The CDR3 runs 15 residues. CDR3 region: CASSPRQGSYNEQFF. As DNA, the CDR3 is TGTGCCAGTAGTCCTAGACAGGGCTCCTACAATGAGCAGTTCTTC.

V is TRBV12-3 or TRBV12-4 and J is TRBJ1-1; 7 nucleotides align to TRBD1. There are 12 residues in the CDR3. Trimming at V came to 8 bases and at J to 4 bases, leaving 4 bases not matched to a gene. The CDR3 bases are TGTGCCAGCCGACAGGGTCCCACTGAAGCTTTCTTT. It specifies CASRQGPTEAFF.

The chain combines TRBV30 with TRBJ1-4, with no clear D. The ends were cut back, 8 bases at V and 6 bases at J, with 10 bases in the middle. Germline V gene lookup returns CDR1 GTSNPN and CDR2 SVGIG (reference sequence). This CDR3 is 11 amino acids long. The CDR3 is CAGPGDEKLFF. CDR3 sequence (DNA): TGTGCCGGACCCGGGGATGAAAAACTGTTTTTT.